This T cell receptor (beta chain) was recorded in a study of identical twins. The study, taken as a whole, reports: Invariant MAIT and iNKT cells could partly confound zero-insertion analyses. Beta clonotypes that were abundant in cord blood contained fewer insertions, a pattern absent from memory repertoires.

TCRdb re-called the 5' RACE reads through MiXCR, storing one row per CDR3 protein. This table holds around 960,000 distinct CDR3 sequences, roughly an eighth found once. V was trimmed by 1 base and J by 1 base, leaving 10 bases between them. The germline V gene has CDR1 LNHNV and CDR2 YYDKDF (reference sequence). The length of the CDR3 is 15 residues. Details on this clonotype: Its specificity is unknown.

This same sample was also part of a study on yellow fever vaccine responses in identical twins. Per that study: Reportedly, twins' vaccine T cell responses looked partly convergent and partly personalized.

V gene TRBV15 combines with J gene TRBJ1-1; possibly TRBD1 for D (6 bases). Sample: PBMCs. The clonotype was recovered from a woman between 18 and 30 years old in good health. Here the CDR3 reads CATSRATGWNTEAFF. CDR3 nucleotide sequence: TGTGCCACCAGCAGAGCAACAGGGTGGAACACTGAAGCTTTCTTT.